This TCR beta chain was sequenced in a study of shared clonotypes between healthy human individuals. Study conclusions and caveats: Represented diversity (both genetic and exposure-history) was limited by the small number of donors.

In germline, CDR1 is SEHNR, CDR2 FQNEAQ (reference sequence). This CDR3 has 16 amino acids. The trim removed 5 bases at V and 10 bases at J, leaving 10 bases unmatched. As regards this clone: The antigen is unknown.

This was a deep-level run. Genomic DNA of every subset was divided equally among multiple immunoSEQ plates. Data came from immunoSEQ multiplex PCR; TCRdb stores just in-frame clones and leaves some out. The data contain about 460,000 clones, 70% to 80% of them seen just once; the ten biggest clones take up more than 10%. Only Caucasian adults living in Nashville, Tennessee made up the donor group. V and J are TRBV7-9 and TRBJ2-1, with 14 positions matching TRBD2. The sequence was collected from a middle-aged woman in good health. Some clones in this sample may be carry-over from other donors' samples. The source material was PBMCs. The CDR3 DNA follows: TGTGCCAGCAGCCCGCAGGGACTAGCGGGAGCTGGGGAGCAGTTCTTC. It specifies CASSPQGLAGAGEQFF. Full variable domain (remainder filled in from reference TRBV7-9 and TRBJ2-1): DTGVSQNPRHKITKRGQNVTFRCDPISEHNRLYWYRQTLGQGPEFLTYFQNEAQLEKSRLLSDRFSAERPKGSFSTLEIQRTEQGDSAMYLCASSPQGLAGAGEQFFGPGTRLTVL.